The present TCR beta chain was sequenced within a study of blood T cell repertoires in COVID-19. On the study more broadly: Collection of acute and convalescent COVID-19 samples took place in the United States, Italy and Spain. The analysed material was cDNA or gDNA that came from T cells, B-cell-depleted T cells, or PBMCs.

In the original analysis: Estimation of nucleated cell counts relied on the amplification of reference gene primers. Using immunoSEQ multiplex PCR, the repertoire was profiled, and TCRdb retains in-frame clones only, with some absent. V and J calls and clone size are copied from that table; D and trimming were computed from the DNA. This repertoire shows 130,000 to 150,000 clones, about 80% found once; its top ten account for just under 9%. Trimming at V came to 4 bases and at J to 1 base, leaving 3 bases not matched to a gene. Germline V gene sequence: CDR1 GTSNPN, CDR2 SVGIG (reference sequence). The CDR3 totals 14 residues.

The specimen sequenced was peripheral blood. The chain couples TRBV30 to TRBJ1-1; TRBD1 agrees at 10 bases. The sequence came from a woman at least 80 years old in a cohort sampled during active or convalescent COVID-19. This CDR3 is CAWTRTGGNTEAFF. The CDR3 coding sequence is TGTGCCTGGACTAGGACAGGGGGGAACACTGAAGCTTTCTTT.